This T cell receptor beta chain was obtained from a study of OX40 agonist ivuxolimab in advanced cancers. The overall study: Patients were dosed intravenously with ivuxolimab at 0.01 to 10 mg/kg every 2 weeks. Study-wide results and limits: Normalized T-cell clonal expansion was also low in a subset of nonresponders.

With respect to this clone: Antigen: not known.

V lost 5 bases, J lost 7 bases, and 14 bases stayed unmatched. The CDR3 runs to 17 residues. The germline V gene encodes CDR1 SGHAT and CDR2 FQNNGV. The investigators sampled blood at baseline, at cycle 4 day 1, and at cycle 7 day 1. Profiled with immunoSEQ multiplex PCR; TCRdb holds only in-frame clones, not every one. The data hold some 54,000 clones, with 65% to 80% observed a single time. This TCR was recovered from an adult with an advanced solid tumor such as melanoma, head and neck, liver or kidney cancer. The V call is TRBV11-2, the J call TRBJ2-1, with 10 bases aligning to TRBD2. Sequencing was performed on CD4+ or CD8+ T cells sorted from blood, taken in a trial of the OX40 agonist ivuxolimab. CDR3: CASSPRGGLASWNEQFF. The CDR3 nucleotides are TGTGCCAGCAGCCCTAGGGGGGGACTAGCGTCCTGGAATGAGCAGTTCTTC.